This T cell receptor (beta chain) was recovered during a study of T cell repertoires in cytomegalovirus infection. Study observations and caveats: Individuals carrying CMV plus the relevant HLA were identified by cumulative frequency of public TCR beta families.

TCRdb redid the calling of the reads with MiXCR, one entry per CDR3 protein. The sample includes about 460,000 distinct CDR3 sequences, approximately 11% of them seen just once. A remark on this clonotype: Antigen unknown.

Sequences were obtained from PBMCs. The clonotype originates from a human donor in good health (CMV status not recorded). Some clones in this sample may be carry-over from other donors' samples.

Written as DNA, the CDR3 is TGTGCCAGCAGCCAAGAGGGGGGGGGTCAAGAGACCCAGTACTTC. As protein: CASSQEGGGQETQYF. V is TRBV4-2 and J is TRBJ2-5; 7 bases align to TRBD2. This CDR3 region has 15 residues. Germline V gives CDR1 LGHNA, CDR2 YNFKEQ. V was pared by 0 bases and J by 2 bases, with 3 bases of the junction left unmatched.